The present entry profiles one TCR beta chain with its context. What it recognizes is unknown. There are 12 residues in the CDR3. Germline values: CDR1 SGHNT, CDR2 YENEEA. Trimming stripped 1 base from V and 7 bases from J, with 7 bases between. This specimen comes from a study of OX40 agonist ivuxolimab in advanced cancers. The wider study: Across the patients, intravenous ivuxolimab was delivered every 2 weeks at 0.01 to 10 mg/kg. Whole-study results and caveats: Part of the nonresponder group also had normalized T-cell clonal expansion that was low.

The data were produced by immunoSEQ multiplex PCR, yet TCRdb's version contains in-frame clones alone and is incomplete. The repertoire holds more than 80,000 clones, with roughly 89% as singletons. The V call is TRBV11-3, the J call TRBJ2-5; tentatively, D is TRBD2 (6 bases). The receptor was isolated from an adult with an advanced solid tumor such as melanoma, head and neck, liver or kidney cancer. Material: CD4+ or CD8+ T cells sorted from blood, obtained in a trial of the OX40 agonist ivuxolimab. The CDR3 DNA reads TGTGCCAGCAGCTTAGGCGGGGTGACCCAGTACTTC. Its protein is CASSLGGVTQYF.